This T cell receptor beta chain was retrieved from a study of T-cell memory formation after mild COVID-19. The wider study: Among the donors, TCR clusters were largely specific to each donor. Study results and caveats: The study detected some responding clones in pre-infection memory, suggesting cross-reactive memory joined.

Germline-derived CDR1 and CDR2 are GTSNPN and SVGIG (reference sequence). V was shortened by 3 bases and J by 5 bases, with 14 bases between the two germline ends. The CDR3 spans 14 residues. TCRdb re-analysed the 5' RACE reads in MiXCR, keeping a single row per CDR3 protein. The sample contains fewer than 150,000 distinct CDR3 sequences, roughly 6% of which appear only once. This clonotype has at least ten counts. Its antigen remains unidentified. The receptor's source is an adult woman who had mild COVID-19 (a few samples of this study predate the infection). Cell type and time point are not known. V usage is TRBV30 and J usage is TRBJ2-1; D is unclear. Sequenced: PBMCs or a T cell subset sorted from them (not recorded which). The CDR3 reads CAWSLWLGNNEQFF. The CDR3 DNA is TGTGCCTGGAGCCTTTGGCTGGGGAACAATGAGCAGTTCTTC.